This TCR beta chain derives from a study of CD8 T cells in Susac syndrome. Findings and caveats of the study: No clonal expansion appeared among CD4+ T cells in Susac patients.

Both CD4+ and CD8+ T cells were negatively isolated, and TEMRA cells underwent FACS enrichment. Of note for this clonotype: Its antigen is not identified.

With random hexamers, reverse transcription was performed on about 0.45 to 1 ug of RNA. TCRdb called the immunoSEQ multiplex PCR reads again in MiXCR, with one record for every CDR3 protein. Found here are around 170,000 distinct CDR3 sequences, 95% of them singletons; the top ten hold around 0.1%. V gave up 2 bases and J gave up 1 base; unmatched junction bases: 3. The CDR3 sequence is 14 residues long. CDR1 is DFQATT, CDR2 SNEGSKA, per germline (reference sequence). This clonotype was sampled from a human donor with Susac syndrome. The V and J genes are TRBV20-1 and TRBJ2-7; 9 nucleotides line up with TRBD1. The sequenced material came from CD4+ T cells from PBMCs. The CDR3 loop reads CSARTGTGSYEQYF. DNA of the CDR3: TGCAGTGCTAGAACCGGGACAGGGTCCTACGAGCAGTACTTC.